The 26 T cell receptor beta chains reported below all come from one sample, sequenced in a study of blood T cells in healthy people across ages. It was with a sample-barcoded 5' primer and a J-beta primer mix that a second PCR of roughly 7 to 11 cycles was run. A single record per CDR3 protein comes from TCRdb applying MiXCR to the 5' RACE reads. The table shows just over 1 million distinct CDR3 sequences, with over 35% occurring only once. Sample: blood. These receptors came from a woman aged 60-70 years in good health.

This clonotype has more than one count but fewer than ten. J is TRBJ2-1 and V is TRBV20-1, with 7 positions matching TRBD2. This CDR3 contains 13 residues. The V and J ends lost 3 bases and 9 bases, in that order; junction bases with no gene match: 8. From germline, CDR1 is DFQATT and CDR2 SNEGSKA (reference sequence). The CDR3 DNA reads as TGCAGTGCTAGGAAAGCGGGAACAATTGAGCAGTTCTTC. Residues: CSARKAGTIEQFF.

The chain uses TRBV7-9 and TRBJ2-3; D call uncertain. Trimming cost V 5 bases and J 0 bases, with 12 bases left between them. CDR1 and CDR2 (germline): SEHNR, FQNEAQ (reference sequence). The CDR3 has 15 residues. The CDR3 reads CASSPEPRSTDTQYF. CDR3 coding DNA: TGTGCCAGCAGCCCCGAGCCCAGAAGCACAGATACGCAGTATTTT.

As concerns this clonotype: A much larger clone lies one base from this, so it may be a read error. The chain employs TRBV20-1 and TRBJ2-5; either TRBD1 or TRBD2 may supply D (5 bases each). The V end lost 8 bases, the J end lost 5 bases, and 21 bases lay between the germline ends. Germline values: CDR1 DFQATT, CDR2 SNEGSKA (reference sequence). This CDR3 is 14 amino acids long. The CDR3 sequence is CSTNSEGPRETQYF. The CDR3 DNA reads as TGCAGTACCAACTCCGAGGGGCCCCGTGAGACCCAGTACTTC.

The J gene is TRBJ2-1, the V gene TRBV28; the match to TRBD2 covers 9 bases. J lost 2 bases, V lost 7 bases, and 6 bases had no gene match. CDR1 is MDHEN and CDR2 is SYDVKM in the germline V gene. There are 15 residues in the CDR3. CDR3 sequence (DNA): TGTGCCAGCAAGGAGGGCGGGAGGGCCTACAATGAGCAGTTCTTC. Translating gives CASKEGGRAYNEQFF.

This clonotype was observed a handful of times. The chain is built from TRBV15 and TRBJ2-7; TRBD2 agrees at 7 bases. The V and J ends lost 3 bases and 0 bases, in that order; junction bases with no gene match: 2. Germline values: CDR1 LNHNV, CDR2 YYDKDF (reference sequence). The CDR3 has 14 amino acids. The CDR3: CATSSLAASYEQYF. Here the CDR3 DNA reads TGTGCCACCAGCAGCCTAGCGGCCTCCTACGAGCAGTACTTC.

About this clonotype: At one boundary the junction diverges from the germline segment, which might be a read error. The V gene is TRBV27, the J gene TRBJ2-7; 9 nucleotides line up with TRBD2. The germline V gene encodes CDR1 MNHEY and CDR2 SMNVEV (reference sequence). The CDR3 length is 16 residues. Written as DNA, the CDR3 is TGTGCCAGCAGTTTAGCGGGAGGGCCGGTAGGCTACGAACAGTACTTC. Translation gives CASSLAGGPVGYEQYF.

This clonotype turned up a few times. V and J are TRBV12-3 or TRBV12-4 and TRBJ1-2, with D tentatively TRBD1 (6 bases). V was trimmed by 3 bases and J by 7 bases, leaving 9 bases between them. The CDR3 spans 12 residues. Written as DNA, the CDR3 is TGTGCCAGCAGTTTTCCAGGGGCTGGCTACACCTTC. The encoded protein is CASSFPGAGYTF.

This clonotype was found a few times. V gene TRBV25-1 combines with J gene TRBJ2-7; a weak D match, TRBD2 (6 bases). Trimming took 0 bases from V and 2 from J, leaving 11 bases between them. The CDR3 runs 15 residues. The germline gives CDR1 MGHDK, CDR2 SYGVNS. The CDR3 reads CASSEYYGGAYEQYF. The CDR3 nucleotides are TGTGCCAGCAGTGAATATTACGGCGGGGCCTACGAGCAGTACTTC.

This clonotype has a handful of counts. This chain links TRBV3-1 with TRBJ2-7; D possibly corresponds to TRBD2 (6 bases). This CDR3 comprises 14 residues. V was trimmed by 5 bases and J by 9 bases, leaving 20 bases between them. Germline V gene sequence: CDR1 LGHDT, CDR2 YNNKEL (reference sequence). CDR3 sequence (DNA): TGTGCCAGCAGCAACCGGGACTCCTTTAACGGGCAGTACTTC. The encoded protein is CASSNRDSFNGQYF.

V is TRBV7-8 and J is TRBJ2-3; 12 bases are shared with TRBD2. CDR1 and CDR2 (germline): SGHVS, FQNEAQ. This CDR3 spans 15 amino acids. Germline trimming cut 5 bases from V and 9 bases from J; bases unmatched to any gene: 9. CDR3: CASSALAGGEATQYF. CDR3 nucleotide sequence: TGTGCCAGCAGCGCCCTAGCGGGAGGGGAGGCCACGCAGTATTTT.

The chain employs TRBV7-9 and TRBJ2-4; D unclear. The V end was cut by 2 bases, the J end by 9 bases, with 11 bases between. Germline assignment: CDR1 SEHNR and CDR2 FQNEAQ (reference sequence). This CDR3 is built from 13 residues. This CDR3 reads CASSLPSVGIQYF. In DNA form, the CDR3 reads TGTGCCAGCAGCTTACCGTCAGTGGGCATTCAGTACTTC.

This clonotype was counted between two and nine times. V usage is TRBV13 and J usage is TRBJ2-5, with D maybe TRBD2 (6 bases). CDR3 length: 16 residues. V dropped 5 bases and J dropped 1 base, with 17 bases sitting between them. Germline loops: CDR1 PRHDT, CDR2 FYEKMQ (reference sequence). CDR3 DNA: TGTGCCAGCAGCCCTAGGCGAGGGGACTTCCAAGAGACCCAGTACTTC. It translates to CASSPRRGDFQETQYF. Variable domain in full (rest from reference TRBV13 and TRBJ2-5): AAGVIQSPRHLIKEKRETATLKCYPIPRHDTVYWYQQGPGQDPQFLISFYEKMQSDKGSIPDRFSAQQFSDYHSELNMSSLELGDSALYFCASSPRRGDFQETQYFGPGTRLLVL.

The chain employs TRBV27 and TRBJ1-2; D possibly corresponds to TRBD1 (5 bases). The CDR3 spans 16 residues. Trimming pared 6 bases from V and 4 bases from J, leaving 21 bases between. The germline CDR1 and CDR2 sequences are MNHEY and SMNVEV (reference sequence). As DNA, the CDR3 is TGTGCCAGCAGGCGAGCGGGGGGTGGAACAGGCTATGGCTACACCTTC. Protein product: CASRRAGGGTGYGYTF.

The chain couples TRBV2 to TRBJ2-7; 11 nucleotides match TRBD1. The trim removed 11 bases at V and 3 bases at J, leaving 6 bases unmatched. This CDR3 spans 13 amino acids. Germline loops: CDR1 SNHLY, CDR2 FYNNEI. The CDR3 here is CAGGQGALYEQYF. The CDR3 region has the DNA TGTGCCGGAGGACAGGGGGCCCTCTACGAGCAGTACTTC. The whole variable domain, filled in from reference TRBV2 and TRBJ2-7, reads EPEVTQTPSHQVTQMGQEVILRCVPISNHLYFYWYRQILGQKVEFLVSFYNNEISEKSEIFDDQFSVERPDGSNFTLKIRSTKLEDSAMYFCAGGQGALYEQYFGPGTRLTVT.

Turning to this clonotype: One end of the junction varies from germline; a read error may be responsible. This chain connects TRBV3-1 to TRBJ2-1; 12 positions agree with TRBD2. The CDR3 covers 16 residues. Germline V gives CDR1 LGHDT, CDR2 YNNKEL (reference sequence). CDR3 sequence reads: CACSKVTSGSGETQFF. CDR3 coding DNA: TGTGCCTGCAGCAAAGTGACTAGCGGGAGCGGTGAGACCCAGTTCTTC.

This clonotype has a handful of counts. This CDR3 is CASRTRQVPAEGYTF. Written as DNA, the CDR3 is TGTGCCAGCAGAACGAGACAGGTGCCTGCTGAAGGCTACACCTTC. This sequence joins TRBV27 and TRBJ1-2; perhaps TRBD1 as D (6 bases). V lost 6 bases and J lost 8, with 22 bases in between. CDR1 is MNHEY and CDR2 is SMNVEV in the germline V gene (reference sequence). The CDR3 is 15 amino acids.

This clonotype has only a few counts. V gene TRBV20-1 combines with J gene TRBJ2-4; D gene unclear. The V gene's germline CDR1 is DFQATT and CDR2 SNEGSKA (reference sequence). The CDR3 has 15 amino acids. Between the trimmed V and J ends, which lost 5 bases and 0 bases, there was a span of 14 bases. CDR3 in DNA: TGCAGTGCTCGCCAGAGCGCGAAAGCCAAAAACATTCAGTACTTC. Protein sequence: CSARQSAKAKNIQYF.

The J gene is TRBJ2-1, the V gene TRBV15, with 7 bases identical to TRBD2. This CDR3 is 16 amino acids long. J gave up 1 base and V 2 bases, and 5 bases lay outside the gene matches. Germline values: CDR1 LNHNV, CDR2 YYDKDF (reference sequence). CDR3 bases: TGTGCCACCAGCAGACCCAGCGGGATATCCTACAATGAGCAGTTCTTC. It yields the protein CATSRPSGISYNEQFF.

DNA for the CDR3: TGTGCCAGCAGCACCTCCCAGGGGGCTTCAAATGAAAAACTGTTTTTT. Its translation is CASSTSQGASNEKLFF. The rearrangement uses TRBV7-9 and TRBJ1-4; 8 positions match TRBD1. With V trimmed by 5 bases and J by 5 bases, 10 bases remained unmatched. The germline V gene encodes CDR1 SEHNR and CDR2 FQNEAQ (reference sequence). This CDR3 is 16 amino acids long.

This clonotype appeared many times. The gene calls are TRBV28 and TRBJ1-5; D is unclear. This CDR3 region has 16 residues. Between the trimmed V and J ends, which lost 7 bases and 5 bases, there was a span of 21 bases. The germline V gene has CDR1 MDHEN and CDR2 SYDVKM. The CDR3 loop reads CASTPRNGGWDQPQHF. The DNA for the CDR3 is TGTGCCAGCACACCACGGAACGGAGGGTGGGATCAGCCCCAGCATTTT.

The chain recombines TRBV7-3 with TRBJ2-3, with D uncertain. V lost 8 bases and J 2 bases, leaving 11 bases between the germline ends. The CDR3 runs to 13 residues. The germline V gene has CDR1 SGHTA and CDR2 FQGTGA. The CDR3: CASSAELTDTQYF. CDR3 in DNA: TGTGCCAGCTCGGCGGAGCTCACAGATACGCAGTATTTT.

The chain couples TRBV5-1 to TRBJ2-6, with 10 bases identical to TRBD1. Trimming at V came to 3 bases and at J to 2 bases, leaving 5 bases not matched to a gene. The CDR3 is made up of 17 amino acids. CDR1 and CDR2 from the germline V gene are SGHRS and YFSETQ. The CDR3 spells CASSWTGGGTGANVLTF. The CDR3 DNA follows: TGCGCCAGCAGCTGGACAGGGGGAGGTACTGGGGCCAACGTCCTGACTTTC.

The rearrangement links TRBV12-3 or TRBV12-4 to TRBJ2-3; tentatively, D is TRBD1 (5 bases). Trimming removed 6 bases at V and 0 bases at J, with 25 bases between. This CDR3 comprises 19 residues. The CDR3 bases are TGTGCCAGCAGGGGGTTCACCGTAGGGGCCGCCTCTAGCACAGATACGCAGTATTTT. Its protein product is CASRGFTVGAASSTDTQYF.

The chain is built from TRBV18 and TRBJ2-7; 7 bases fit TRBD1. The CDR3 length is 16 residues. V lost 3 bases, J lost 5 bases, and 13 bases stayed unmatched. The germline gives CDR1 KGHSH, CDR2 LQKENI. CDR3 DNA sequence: TGTGCCAGCTCACCGACCGGGACAGAGAACCTTGACGAGCAGTACTTC. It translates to CASSPTGTENLDEQYF.

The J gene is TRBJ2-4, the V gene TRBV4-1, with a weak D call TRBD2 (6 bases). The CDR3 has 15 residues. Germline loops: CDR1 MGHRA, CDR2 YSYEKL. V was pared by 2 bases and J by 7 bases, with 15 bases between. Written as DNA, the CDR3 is TGCGCCAGCAGCCAATTGTCGTCGGGGAGGAACATTCAGTACTTC. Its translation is CASSQLSSGRNIQYF.

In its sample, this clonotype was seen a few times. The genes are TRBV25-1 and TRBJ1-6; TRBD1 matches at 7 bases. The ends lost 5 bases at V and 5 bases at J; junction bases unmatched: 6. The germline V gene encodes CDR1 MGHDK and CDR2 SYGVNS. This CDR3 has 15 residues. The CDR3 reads CASSMTTGNNSPLHF. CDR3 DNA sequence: TGTGCCAGCAGTATGACGACAGGGAATAATTCACCCCTCCACTTT.